This entry lists 2 T cell receptor beta chains sequenced from one sample in a study of T cell changes during pregnancy in multiple sclerosis. The protocol was immunoSEQ multiplex PCR, while the TCRdb copy is restricted to in-frame clones and leaves out a portion. The data show fewer than 75,000 clones, 91% seen once. Here the sequenced sample was CD8+ T cells from peripheral blood mononuclear cells, taken before pregnancy. All receptors derive from a female donor with multiple sclerosis, enrolled in a pregnancy study.

J is TRBJ2-3 and V is TRBV9, with TRBD2 identical over 10 bases. This CDR3 has 16 amino acids. J gave up 3 bases and V 5 bases, and 9 bases lay outside the gene matches. The germline gives CDR1 SGDLS, CDR2 YYNGEE. This chain's CDR3 is CASRAQGTSETDTQYF. In nucleotides, the CDR3 is TGTGCCAGCAGGGCCCAAGGGACTAGCGAGACAGATACGCAGTATTTT.

The genes are TRBV2 and TRBJ2-7, with D maybe TRBD1 (6 bases). Germline V lookup: CDR1 SNHLY, CDR2 FYNNEI. The germline V and J ends were trimmed by 8 bases and 6 bases, with 11 bases remaining between them. This CDR3 contains 11 residues. The CDR3 loop is CASGGHPEQYF. The CDR3 bases are TGTGCCAGCGGGGGACACCCCGAGCAGTACTTC. Based on the CDR3 plus reference TRBV2 and TRBJ2-7, the full variable domain is EPEVTQTPSHQVTQMGQEVILRCVPISNHLYFYWYRQILGQKVEFLVSFYNNEISEKSEIFDDQFSVERPDGSNFTLKIRSTKLEDSAMYFCASGGHPEQYFGPGTRLTVT.